Each of the 7 T cell receptor beta chains below was sequenced from the same sample in a study of spatial heterogeneity in lung cancer. The study's findings and limits: Tumor mutation count correlated with how many alpha and beta TCRs expanded intratumorally.

One entry per CDR3 protein, called by TCRdb with MiXCR from the 5' RACE reads. Altogether about 9,200 distinct CDR3 sequences are present, 2.9% being singletons, with the ten largest covering roughly 13%. These TCRs are of unknown antigen specificity. Indicated time point: sample taken at primary tumor resection. The specimen was lung tumor tissue, collected at surgery. The receptors originated from a male donor with early-stage non-small cell lung cancer.

This clonotype was observed many times. This chain connects TRBV12-3 or TRBV12-4 to TRBJ2-5, with D unresolved. The CDR3 totals 13 residues. V dropped 5 bases and J dropped 4 bases, with 11 bases sitting between them. This chain's CDR3 is CASSLPPVETQYF. CDR3 in DNA: TGTGCCAGCAGTCTCCCGCCCGTAGAGACCCAGTACTTC.

By proportion, this clonotype is medium-sized (0.01 to 0.1%). The chain joins TRBV7-8 to TRBJ2-3, with D uncertain. V was cut by 5 bases and J by 3 bases, with 12 bases left in between. CDR1 SGHVS and CDR2 FQNEAQ come from the germline V gene. This CDR3 comprises 14 residues. The CDR3 sequence is CASSLIVLTDTQYF. For the CDR3, the DNA is TGTGCCAGCAGCCTAATAGTTCTGACAGATACGCAGTATTTT.

This clonotype is termed medium-sized (0.01 to 0.1%). The chain employs TRBV6-1 and TRBJ1-1; possibly TRBD1 for D (6 bases). CDR3 size: 14 residues. Germline V gene lookup returns CDR1 MNHNS and CDR2 SASEGT. Trimming removed 0 bases from V and 5 bases from J, with 10 bases in between. For the CDR3, the DNA is TGTGCCAGCAGTGAAGCGGGGGCATGGACTGAAGCTTTCTTT. The encoded protein is CASSEAGAWTEAFF.

This clonotype was seen more than once but under ten times. This rearrangement joins TRBV28 to TRBJ2-5, with 7 bases aligning to TRBD2. The length of the CDR3 is 17 residues. The ends lost 2 bases at V and 5 bases at J; junction bases unmatched: 14. Germline lookup yields CDR1 MDHEN and CDR2 SYDVKM. The CDR3 region is CASSLGLGGVSAETQYF. The CDR3 coding sequence is TGTGCCAGCAGTTTAGGGTTGGGGGGGGTTTCGGCGGAGACCCAGTACTTC.

In its sample, this clonotype ranks as medium-sized. This sequence joins TRBV19 and TRBJ2-6; D is perhaps TRBD2 (5 bases). Trimming took off 2 bases at V and 4 bases at J, with 21 bases between the two ends. CDR3 length: 19 amino acids. Germline CDR1 LNHDA, CDR2 SQIVND (reference sequence). The CDR3 reads CASSILFDYSLKGANVLTF. In nucleotides, the CDR3 is TGTGCCAGTAGTATATTATTCGACTATAGTTTAAAGGGGGCCAACGTCCTGACTTTC.

This clonotype appeared many times. The V gene is TRBV9, the J gene TRBJ2-7; D not resolved. The V and J ends lost 0 bases and 2 bases respectively, with 12 bases between them. The CDR3 runs 15 residues. CDR1 is SGDLS, CDR2 YYNGEE, per germline. CDR3 loop: CASSVDEDLTYEQYF. CDR3 nucleotides: TGTGCCAGCAGCGTAGACGAGGACCTAACCTACGAGCAGTACTTC.

This clonotype appeared many times. The chain recombines TRBV20-1 with TRBJ2-1, with D perhaps TRBD1 or TRBD2 (6 bases each). CDR1 is DFQATT, CDR2 SNEGSKA, per germline (reference sequence). The CDR3 length is 16 residues. Trimming cost V 1 base and J 9 bases, with 22 bases left between them. The CDR3 region is CSARVPRRGQGIEQFF. DNA of the CDR3: TGCAGTGCTAGAGTTCCCCGTCGGGGGCAAGGGATTGAGCAGTTCTTC.